This TCR beta chain derives from a study of blood T cell repertoires in COVID-19. Whole-study context: The United States, Italy and Spain provided the acute and convalescent COVID-19 samples. From T cells, B-cell-depleted T cells, or PBMCs came the material, which was cDNA or gDNA.

V was clipped by 4 bases and J by 0 bases, with 10 bases between them. The CDR3 has 14 residues. In germline, CDR1 is SGHRS, CDR2 YFSETQ. Authors' processing steps: By means of reference gene primer amplification, nucleated cell counts were estimated. Repertoires were generated with immunoSEQ multiplex PCR, while TCRdb's copy carries only in-frame clones and drops some. D and trimming come from the DNA, and the V and J calls and clone size come from that table. This sample has fewer than 250,000 clones; 70% to 90% occur once, and the top ten carry roughly 3%. V is TRBV5-1 and J is TRBJ1-1; D uncertain. The sequence was obtained from a man in his sixties with acute or convalescent COVID-19. The sample comprised peripheral blood. The CDR3 spells CASSKEPVNTEAFF. The CDR3 nucleotides read TGCGCCAGCAGCAAAGAACCGGTGAACACTGAAGCTTTCTTT.